Listed below are T cell receptor beta chains from one sample, sequenced in a study of CD8+ T cells in alopecia areata. Measured with immunoSEQ multiplex PCR; TCRdb has only the in-frame clones, and not every one. This sample has 150,000 to 200,000 clones, with 59% found just once. The material was CD4+ T cells sorted from blood, obtained at week 0. The receptors come from a human donor with alopecia areata. CDR3s include the opening cysteine and the closing phenylalanine or tryptophan. Each record gives: clone size, V gene, J gene, D gene, CDR3 protein, CDR3 DNA. A D gene is named only where the DNA matches it firmly. The size entry is marked missing in some rows and otherwise reads once, few, many or a size class.

size: .; V: TRBV30; J: TRBJ1-6; D: .; CDR3: CAWSVRRQSLGMDSPLHF; DNA: TGTGCCTGGAGTGTAAGACGCCAGTCCCTAGGGATGGATTCACCCCTCCACTTT
size: few; V: TRBV7-8; J: TRBJ1-5; D: TRBD1; CDR3: CASSSLQGESNQPQHF; DNA: TGTGCCAGCAGCTCATTGCAGGGGGAGAGCAATCAGCCCCAGCATTTT
size: few; V: TRBV4-1; J: TRBJ1-2; D: .; CDR3: CASSQSGTPTIYGYTF; DNA: TGCGCCAGCAGCCAGTCCGGGACCCCGACGATCTATGGCTACACCTTC
size: .; V: TRBV28; J: TRBJ1-3; D: .; CDR3: CASRGTGNTIYF; DNA: TGTGCCAGCAGAGGGACTGGAAACACCATATATTTT
size: .; V: TRBV30; J: TRBJ1-1; D: .; CDR3: CAWSVYSINTEAFF; DNA: TGTGCCTGGAGTGTATATAGTATCAACACTGAAGCTTTCTTT
size: .; V: TRBV30; J: TRBJ1-5; D: .; CDR3: CAWTQGYNQPQHF; DNA: TGTGCCTGGACGCAGGGATACAATCAGCCCCAGCATTTT
size: .; V: TRBV19; J: TRBJ2-5; D: .; CDR3: CASRNTETQYF; DNA: TGTGCCAGCAGAAACACAGAGACCCAGTACTTC
size: .; V: TRBV20-1; J: TRBJ1-2; D: .; CDR3: CSARLDYGYTF; DNA: TGCAGTGCTAGACTGGACTATGGCTACACCTTC
size: once; V: TRBV9; J: TRBJ1-1; D: .; CDR3: CASSLSGPRGAFF; DNA: TGTGCCAGCAGCCTTTCGGGCCCCCGAGGGGCTTTCTTT
size: many; V: TRBV6-6; J: TRBJ2-5; D: .; CDR3: CASSYSVRETQYF; DNA: TGTGCCAGCAGTTACTCTGTAAGGGAGACCCAGTACTTC
size: few; V: TRBV30; J: TRBJ1-6; D: .; CDR3: CAWIGRTNSPLHF; DNA: TGTGCCTGGATTGGGCGGACGAATTCACCCCTCCACTTT
size: few; V: TRBV23-1; J: TRBJ2-4; D: .; CDR3: CASSQSQGMFAKNIQYF; DNA: TGCGCCAGCAGTCAAAGTCAGGGGATGTTTGCCAAAAACATTCAGTACTTC
size: many; V: TRBV5-1; J: TRBJ2-3; D: .; CDR3: CASSYSGGGLSTDTQYF; DNA: TGCGCCAGCAGCTACAGTGGAGGAGGGCTGAGCACAGATACGCAGTATTTT
size: .; V: TRBV6-5; J: TRBJ1-2; D: .; CDR3: CASSYSGRHGYTF; DNA: TGTGCCAGCAGTTACTCGGGCCGCCATGGCTACACCTTC
size: few; V: TRBV21-1; J: TRBJ1-2; D: .; CDR3: CASSKHPQTDSSYGYTF; DNA: TGTGCCAGCAGCAAACACCCACAAACCGACAGTAGCTATGGCTACACCTTC
size: few; V: TRBV10-3; J: TRBJ2-5; D: TRBD1; CDR3: CAIRAGQGRPQYF; DNA: TGTGCCATCAGAGCCGGACAGGGGCGGCCCCAGTACTTC
size: once; V: TRBV25-1; J: TRBJ2-7; D: TRBD1; CDR3: CASSESSGQGRHEQYF; DNA: TGTGCCAGCAGTGAATCCTCCGGACAGGGGCGTCACGAGCAGTACTTC
size: .; V: TRBV27; J: TRBJ2-5; D: .; CDR3: CASSWVWAPGETQYF; DNA: TGTGCCAGCAGTTGGGTTTGGGCGCCAGGAGAGACCCAGTACTTC
size: .; V: TRBV28; J: TRBJ2-7; D: .; CDR3: CASSSTGREQYF; DNA: TGTGCCAGCAGTTCGACAGGGAGGGAGCAGTACTTC
size: few; V: TRBV5-6; J: TRBJ2-6; D: TRBD2; CDR3: CASSWTSGGTSGANVLTF; DNA: TGTGCCAGCAGTTGGACTAGCGGGGGAACTTCTGGGGCCAACGTCCTGACTTTC
size: few; V: TRBV7-8; J: TRBJ2-1; D: TRBD2; CDR3: CASSGLAGFNEQFF; DNA: TGTGCCAGCAGTGGACTAGCGGGGTTCAATGAGCAGTTCTTC
size: few; V: TRBV6-5; J: TRBJ1-1; D: .; CDR3: CASSLADLRTEAFF; DNA: TGTGCCAGCAGCCTTGCGGACCTTCGGACTGAAGCTTTCTTT
size: .; V: TRBV29-1; J: TRBJ2-1; D: .; CDR3: CSGRVGFSYNEQFF; DNA: TGCAGCGGAAGAGTTGGGTTTTCCTACAATGAGCAGTTCTTC
size: .; V: TRBV30; J: TRBJ1-5; D: TRBD1; CDR3: CAWTHRDRRNQPQHF; DNA: TGTGCCTGGACTCACCGGGACAGGAGAAATCAGCCCCAGCATTTT
size: .; V: TRBV29-1; J: TRBJ2-7; D: .; CDR3: CSVEAGVSEQYF; DNA: TGCAGCGTTGAAGCAGGGGTAAGCGAGCAGTACTTC
size: .; V: TRBV30; J: TRBJ2-2; D: .; CDR3: CACFTANTGELFF; DNA: TGTGCCTGCTTCACTGCGAACACCGGGGAGCTGTTTTTT
size: few; V: TRBV20-1; J: TRBJ1-1; D: .; CDR3: CMTLMNTEAFF; DNA: TGCATGACACTGATGAACACTGAAGCTTTCTTT
size: few; V: TRBV10-3; J: TRBJ2-5; D: .; CDR3: CAISPYREGHQETQYF; DNA: TGTGCCATCAGTCCTTACAGGGAGGGTCATCAAGAGACCCAGTACTTC
size: .; V: TRBV18; J: TRBJ1-2; D: .; CDR3: CASSEGPLLNYGYTF; DNA: TGTGCCAGCTCCGAGGGACCGCTACTTAACTATGGCTACACCTTC
size: .; V: TRBV10-3; J: TRBJ1-1; D: .; CDR3: CAIAISGVNTEAFF; DNA: TGTGCCATCGCGATCTCGGGGGTGAACACTGAAGCTTTCTTT
size: few; V: TRBV30; J: TRBJ1-1; D: .; CDR3: CAWSVGSVNTEAFF; DNA: TGTGCCTGGAGTGTGGGTTCGGTGAACACTGAAGCTTTCTTT
size: few; V: TRBV15; J: TRBJ2-1; D: .; CDR3: CATSRDSQIGNEQFF; DNA: TGTGCCACCAGCAGAGATAGCCAAATCGGGAATGAGCAGTTCTTC
size: .; V: TRBV19; J: TRBJ1-1; D: .; CDR3: CASSDRTRGNTEAFF; DNA: TGTGCCAGCTCAGACAGGACGCGGGGAAACACTGAAGCTTTCTTT
size: .; V: TRBV11-2; J: TRBJ2-1; D: TRBD2; CDR3: CASSPTSGGNNEQFF; DNA: TGTGCCAGCAGCCCGACTAGCGGGGGGAACAATGAGCAGTTCTTC
size: .; V: TRBV30; J: TRBJ1-1; D: .; CDR3: CAWSVGFWNTEAFF; DNA: TGTGCCTGGAGTGTAGGTTTTTGGAACACTGAAGCTTTCTTT
size: .; V: TRBV6-5; J: TRBJ2-2; D: .; CDR3: CASSYSQGPGELFF; DNA: TGTGCCAGCAGTTACTCTCAGGGGCCCGGGGAGCTGTTTTTT
size: .; V: TRBV2; J: TRBJ1-2; D: TRBD1; CDR3: CASSADRGRGYTF; DNA: TGTGCCAGCAGTGCGGACAGGGGCCGTGGCTACACCTTC
size: .; V: TRBV29-1; J: TRBJ1-3; D: .; CDR3: CSVEVRRNTIYF; DNA: TGCAGCGTTGAAGTAAGGAGAAACACCATATATTTT
size: few; V: TRBV7-2; J: TRBJ2-3; D: TRBD2; CDR3: CASSLAGAGVQDTQYF; DNA: TGTGCCAGCAGCTTAGCGGGAGCGGGGGTCCAAGATACGCAGTATTTT
size: .; V: TRBV30; J: TRBJ1-6; D: TRBD1; CDR3: CAWSVLQGVSPLHF; DNA: TGTGCCTGGAGTGTACTACAGGGGGTTTCACCCCTCCACTTT
size: .; V: TRBV30; J: TRBJ2-7; D: TRBD1; CDR3: CAAHRGDEQYF; DNA: TGTGCCGCGCACAGGGGTGACGAGCAGTACTTC
size: .; V: TRBV6-1; J: TRBJ1-6; D: .; CDR3: CAIAYSLLNSPLHF; DNA: TGTGCCATCGCATACAGCCTCTTAAATTCACCCCTCCACTTT
size: .; V: TRBV29-1; J: TRBJ1-4; D: TRBD1; CDR3: CSFVDRANEKLFF; DNA: TGCAGCTTTGTTGACAGGGCTAATGAAAAACTGTTTTTT
size: few; V: TRBV6-1; J: TRBJ1-5; D: TRBD1; CDR3: CASTGEATGGQPQHF; DNA: TGTGCCAGCACTGGGGAAGCGACAGGGGGTCAGCCCCAGCATTTT
size: .; V: TRBV15; J: TRBJ1-2; D: .; CDR3: CATSPGTPEEPNYGYTF; DNA: TGTGCCACCAGCCCCGGGACACCGGAGGAGCCTAACTATGGCTACACCTTC
size: once; V: TRBV11-2; J: TRBJ1-2; D: .; CDR3: CASSTPRAGGYTF; DNA: TGTGCCAGCAGCACCCCCAGGGCGGGCGGCTACACCTTC
size: .; V: TRBV7-8; J: TRBJ2-7; D: .; CDR3: CASSLAHSGSYEQYF; DNA: TGTGCCAGCAGCTTAGCGCATTCTGGCTCCTACGAGCAGTACTTC
size: few; V: TRBV7-2; J: TRBJ1-6; D: .; CDR3: CASSAGLLRGSPLHF; DNA: TGTGCCAGCAGCGCGGGACTGCTCAGGGGTTCACCCCTCCACTTT
size: .; V: TRBV19; J: TRBJ2-5; D: .; CDR3: CASSPQGGQETQYF; DNA: TGTGCCAGTAGTCCCCAGGGGGGTCAAGAGACCCAGTACTTC
size: .; V: TRBV12-5; J: TRBJ1-5; D: .; CDR3: CASGRTGIGASNQPQHF; DNA: TGTGCTAGTGGTCGGACCGGGATAGGGGCTAGCAATCAGCCCCAGCATTTT
size: few; V: TRBV11-3; J: TRBJ2-7; D: .; CDR3: CASRGLVGEQYF; DNA: TGTGCCAGCAGAGGGCTAGTGGGTGAGCAGTACTTC
size: .; V: TRBV7-9; J: TRBJ2-7; D: .; CDR3: CASSSRGISYEQYF; DNA: TGTGCCAGCAGCTCGAGGGGCATATCCTACGAGCAGTACTTC
size: .; V: TRBV9; J: TRBJ1-6; D: TRBD1; CDR3: CASSVTGLESPLHF; DNA: TGTGCCAGCAGCGTGACAGGGTTAGAATCACCCCTCCACTTT
size: .; V: TRBV5-1; J: TRBJ2-1; D: .; CDR3: CASSPGANSYNEQFF; DNA: TGCGCCAGCAGCCCGGGGGCAAACTCCTACAATGAGCAGTTCTTC
size: once; V: TRBV5-1; J: TRBJ1-6; D: .; CDR3: CASSSAGGLRERNSPLHF; DNA: TGCGCCAGCAGCTCCGCTGGGGGCCTCAGGGAGCGTAATTCACCCCTCCACTTT
size: .; V: TRBV29-1; J: TRBJ2-3; D: TRBD2; CDR3: CSVDSGYGTDTQYF; DNA: TGCAGCGTTGATAGCGGGTATGGCACAGATACGCAGTATTTT